This T cell receptor beta chain was sequenced in a study of T cells in Graves' hyperthyroidism and ophthalmopathy. General study findings and limits: Ophthalmopathy was distinguished from stable hyperthyroidism by 13 V-J signatures. Blood held most thyroid clonotypes expanded above 0.001 frequency.

The TCR beta CDR3 regions underwent amplification using RNA transcripts as the source. HTBI primers were used for first-round RT-PCR of the TCR CDR3. TCRdb processed the multiplex PCR reads anew with MiXCR; each CDR3 protein has one entry. The data hold some 440,000 distinct CDR3 sequences, with 15% to 19% observed a single time. Pregnant or lactating patients were excluded, as were those with uncontrolled infection or other autoimmune disease. In making diagnoses, clinical symptoms, serum thyroxine and TRAb, thyroid ultrasound and orbital computed tomography were all used. Comments on this clonotype: The antigen is not known.

The CDR3 consists of 13 residues. The V end was cut by 6 bases, the J end by 5 bases, with 8 bases between. Sequencing was performed on blood. The V call is TRBV12-3 or TRBV12-4, the J call TRBJ1-6; D unresolved. The sequence came from a woman younger than 30 with Graves' hyperthyroidism. The CDR3 nucleotides read TGTGCCAGCAGGCGAACAGATAATTCACCCCTCCACTTT. This gives the protein CASRRTDNSPLHF.